The clone carrying this TCR beta chain was observed a few times. Its specificity is not known. RNA transcripts served as template for amplifying TCR beta CDR3 sequences. The authors performed first-round RT-PCR with HTBI primers and then a second-round multiplex PCR. In TCRdb, the multiplex PCR reads were re-called with MiXCR into one record per CDR3 protein. The sample has 200,000 to 300,000 distinct CDR3 sequences; around 45% are singletons. The sample originates from a study of Graves' ophthalmopathy and Graves' hyperthyroidism. Broader study findings: Ophthalmopathy progression cases were predicted by the model with 70.59% sensitivity and 72% to 85% specificity.

The junction had 5 bases not matched to a gene; V was cut back by 2 bases and J by 0 bases. This CDR3 has 17 residues. The germline CDR1 and CDR2 sequences are SGDLS and YYNGEE. Patients were excluded if they had other autoimmune diseases or uncontrolled infections, and likewise if pregnancy or lactation applied. V gene TRBV9 combines with J gene TRBJ2-6; 7 bases fit TRBD1. The TCR originated in an adult man with Graves' ophthalmopathy. The sequencing sample was made of peripheral blood. The DNA of the CDR3 is TGTGCCAGCAGCGTGGACAGGCGTGACTCTGGGGCCAACGTCCTGACTTTC. Encoded protein: CASSVDRRDSGANVLTF.